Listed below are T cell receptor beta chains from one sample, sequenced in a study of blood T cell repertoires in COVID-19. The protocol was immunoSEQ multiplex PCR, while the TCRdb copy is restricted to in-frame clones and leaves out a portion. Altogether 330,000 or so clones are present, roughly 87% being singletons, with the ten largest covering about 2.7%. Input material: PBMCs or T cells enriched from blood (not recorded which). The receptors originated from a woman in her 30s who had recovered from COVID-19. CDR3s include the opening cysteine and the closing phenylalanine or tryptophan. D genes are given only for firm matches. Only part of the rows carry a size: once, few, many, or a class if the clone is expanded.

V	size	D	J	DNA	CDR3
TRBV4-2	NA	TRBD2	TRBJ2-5	TGTGCCAGCAGCCCCAGGACTAGCGGGGGGGCTCGGGAGACCCAGTACTTC	CASSPRTSGGARETQYF
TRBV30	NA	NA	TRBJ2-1	TGTGCCTGGAGTCTCAGGGGCCGGGAGCAGTTCTTC	CAWSLRGREQFF
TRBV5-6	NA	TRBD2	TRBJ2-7	TGTGCCAGCAGCCGAGTAAGCGGGAGTGAGGTCGAGCAGTACTTC	CASSRVSGSEVEQYF
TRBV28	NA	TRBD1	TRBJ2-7	TGTGCCAGCAGTTCACGGACAGGGGGGTACGAGCAGTACTTC	CASSSRTGGYEQYF
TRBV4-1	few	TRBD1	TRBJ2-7	TGCGCCAGCAGCCAAGAAGAGACAGGGGGCTACGAGCAGTACTTC	CASSQEETGGYEQYF
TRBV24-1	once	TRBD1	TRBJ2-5	TGTGCCACCAGTGATCCGGACAGGGAAGAGACCCAGTACTTC	CATSDPDREETQYF
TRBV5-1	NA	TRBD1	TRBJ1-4	TGCGCCAGCAGCATCATACAGGGGGGTAATGAAAAACTGTTTTTT	CASSIIQGGNEKLFF
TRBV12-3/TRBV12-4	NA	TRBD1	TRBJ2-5	TGTGCCAGCAGCCCCGGACAGGGAGGAGTCCAGTACTTC	CASSPGQGGVQYF
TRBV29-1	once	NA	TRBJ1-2	TGCAGCGTTGATCCTGAGTACAGGGCTGGCTACACCTTC	CSVDPEYRAGYTF
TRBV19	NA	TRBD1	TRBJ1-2	TGTGCCAGTTCTCAGACAGGGGAGGCGCGCGGCTACACCTTC	CASSQTGEARGYTF
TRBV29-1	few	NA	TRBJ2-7	TGCAGCGTTGGGGCCACGAGCTCCTACGAGCAGTACTTC	CSVGATSSYEQYF
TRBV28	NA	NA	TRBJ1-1	TGTGCCAGCAGTTTGATAGGGGTCGATGACACTGAAGCTTTCTTT	CASSLIGVDDTEAFF
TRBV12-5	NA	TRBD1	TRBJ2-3	TGTGCTAGCAACTTCCCGGGACAGGGGACAACCGAGAATCCAGATACGCAGTATTTT	CASNFPGQGTTENPDTQYF
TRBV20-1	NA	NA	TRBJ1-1	TGCAGTGCGAGGAACACTGAAGCTTTCTTT	CSARNTEAFF
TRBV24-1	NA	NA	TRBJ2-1	TGTGCCACCAGTGCCCCAGGGGCAGAATACAATGAGCAGTTCTTC	CATSAPGAEYNEQFF
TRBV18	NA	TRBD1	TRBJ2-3	TGTGCCAGCTCACCTAGGACAGGGGGCGGAGATACGCAGTATTTT	CASSPRTGGGDTQYF
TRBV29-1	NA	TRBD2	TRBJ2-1	TGCAGCGTGAATAGCGGGGGACCCTACAATGAGCAGTTCTTC	CSVNSGGPYNEQFF
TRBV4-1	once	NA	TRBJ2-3	TGCGCCAGCAGCCCGCGACTCCAAGATACGCAGTATTTT	CASSPRLQDTQYF
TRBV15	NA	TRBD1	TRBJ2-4	TGTGCCACTCGGCCCGGGACAGGGGGCATTCAGTACTTC	CATRPGTGGIQYF
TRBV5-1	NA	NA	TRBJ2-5	TGCGCCAGCAGCTTGGTGGCCAACCAAGAGACCCAGTACTTC	CASSLVANQETQYF
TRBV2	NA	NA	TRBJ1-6	TGTGCCAGCCCCCAGGGTTCGGGGGATTCACCCCTCCACTTT	CASPQGSGDSPLHF
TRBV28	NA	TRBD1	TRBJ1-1	TGTGCCAGCAGGGACAGGGGGCCCACTGAAGCTTTCTTT	CASRDRGPTEAFF
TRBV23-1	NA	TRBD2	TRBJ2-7	TGCGCCAGCAGTCAATCATCCGGGGGGGGCCTCGACGAGCAGTACTTC	CASSQSSGGGLDEQYF
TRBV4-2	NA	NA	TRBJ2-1	TGTGCCAGCAGCCAAGATCGGGAATCCTACAATGAGCAGTTCTTC	CASSQDRESYNEQFF
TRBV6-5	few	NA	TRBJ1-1	TGTGCCAGCAGTTACGGGGGGGGGTACACTGAAGCTTTCTTT	CASSYGGGYTEAFF
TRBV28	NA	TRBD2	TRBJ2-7	TGTGCCAGCAGCTCCCCGGGACTAGCGGGAGTGGAGCAGTACTTC	CASSSPGLAGVEQYF
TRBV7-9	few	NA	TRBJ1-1	TGTGCCAGCAGCCCTCCCCTAAAGGACAATGAAGCTTTCTTT	CASSPPLKDNEAFF
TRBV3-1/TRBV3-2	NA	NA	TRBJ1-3	TGTGCCAGCAGCCCCCGGGATTCTGGAAACACCATATATTTT	CASSPRDSGNTIYF
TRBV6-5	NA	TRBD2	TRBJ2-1	TGTGCCAGCAGGGCTAGCGGGGGGGCAAGCAATGAGCAGTTCTTC	CASRASGGASNEQFF
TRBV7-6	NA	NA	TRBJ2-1	TGTGCCAGCAGCTTAGGAGGAACAGGGATTTCCAATGAGCAGTTCTTC	CASSLGGTGISNEQFF
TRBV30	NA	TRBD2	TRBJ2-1	TGTGCCTGGAGTTTAGGGACTACCGACAATGAGCAGTTCTTC	CAWSLGTTDNEQFF
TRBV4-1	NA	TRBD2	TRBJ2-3	TGCGCCAGCAGCCAACGGGAGGGCCCTACAGATACGCAGTATTTT	CASSQREGPTDTQYF
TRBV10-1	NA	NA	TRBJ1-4	TGCGCCAGCAGTGAAGAGAGCAATGAAAAACTGTTTTTT	CASSEESNEKLFF
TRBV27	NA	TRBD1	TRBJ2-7	TGTGCCAGCAGGACAGGACAGGGGGCTTACGAGCAGTACTTC	CASRTGQGAYEQYF
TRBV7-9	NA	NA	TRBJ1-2	TGTGCCAGCAGCTTAGCGGGTGATCCAGGGATTGGCTACACCTTC	CASSLAGDPGIGYTF
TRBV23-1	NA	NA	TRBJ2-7	TGCGCCAGCAGTCTTAGGGGCTCCTACGAGCAGTACTTC	CASSLRGSYEQYF
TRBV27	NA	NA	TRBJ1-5	TGTGCCAGCAGTTTATCAGCTGGGAGGGGCTATCAGCCCCAGCATTTT	CASSLSAGRGYQPQHF
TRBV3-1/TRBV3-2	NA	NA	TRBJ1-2	TGTGCCAGCAGCCAAAAGGGTAGGGGCAGGGGTGGCTACACCTTC	CASSQKGRGRGGYTF
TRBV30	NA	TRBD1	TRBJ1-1	TGTGCCTGGAGTCCCCTGGACAGGGGACATAGCACTGAAGCTTTCTTT	CAWSPLDRGHSTEAFF
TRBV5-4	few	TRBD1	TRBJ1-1	TGTGCCAGCAGCCAAGGGACAGGGATGGCTGAAGCTTTCTTT	CASSQGTGMAEAFF
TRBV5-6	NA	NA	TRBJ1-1	TGTGCCAGCAGCCTGGCGGGGGTTACTGAAGCTTTCTTT	CASSLAGVTEAFF
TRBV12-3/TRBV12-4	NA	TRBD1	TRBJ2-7	TGTGCCAGCAGTTCCGGGACAGGGTTCGAGCAGTACTTC	CASSSGTGFEQYF
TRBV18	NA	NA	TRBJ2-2	TGTGCCAGCTCACGGACTGAGGAGGGGGAGCTGTTTTTT	CASSRTEEGELFF
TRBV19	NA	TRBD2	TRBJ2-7	TGTGCCAGTAGTCCCCAGCGGGGATACGAGCAGTACTTC	CASSPQRGYEQYF
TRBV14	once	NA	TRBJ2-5	TGTGCCAGCAGCCAAGACCAGATGGCCCAAGAGACCCAGTACTTC	CASSQDQMAQETQYF
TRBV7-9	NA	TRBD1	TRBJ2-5	TGTGCCAGCAGCTTGCACGGGACAGTGGGGGAGACCCAGTACTTC	CASSLHGTVGETQYF
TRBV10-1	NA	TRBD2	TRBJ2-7	TGCGCCAGCAGTGAGGGGGGGGGTCCGGGCGAGCAGTACTTC	CASSEGGGPGEQYF
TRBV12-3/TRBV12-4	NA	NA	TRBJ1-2	TGTGCCAGCAGTTTAAGGCAGGACTATGGCTACACCTTC	CASSLRQDYGYTF